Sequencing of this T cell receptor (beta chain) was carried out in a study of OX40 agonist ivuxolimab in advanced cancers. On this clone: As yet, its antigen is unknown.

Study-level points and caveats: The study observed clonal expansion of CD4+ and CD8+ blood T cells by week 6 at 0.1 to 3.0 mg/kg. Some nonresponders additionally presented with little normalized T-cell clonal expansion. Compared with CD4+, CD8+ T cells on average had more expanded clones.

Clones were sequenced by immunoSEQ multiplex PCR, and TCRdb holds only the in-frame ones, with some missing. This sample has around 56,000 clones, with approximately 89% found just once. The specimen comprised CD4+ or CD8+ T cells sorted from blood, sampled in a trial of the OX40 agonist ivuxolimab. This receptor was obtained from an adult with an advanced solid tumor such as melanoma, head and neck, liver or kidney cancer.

DNA of the CDR3: TGTGCCAGCAGAGGACAGGTGGCTGGAAACACCATATATTTT. Protein product: CASRGQVAGNTIYF. The rearrangement uses TRBV6-5 and TRBJ1-3; TRBD1 agrees at 7 bases. This CDR3 has 14 residues. CDR1 MNHEY and CDR2 SVGAGI come from the germline V gene. V trimming: 6 bases; J trimming: 2 bases; junction bases outside the gene matches: 4.